This T cell receptor (beta chain) was captured in a study of blood T cell repertoires in COVID-19. Across the whole study: From the United States, Italy and Spain came samples of acute and convalescent COVID-19. Nucleic acid was either cDNA or gDNA, and it came from T cells, B-cell-depleted T cells, or PBMCs.

Methods used by the authors: It was from reference gene primer amplification that nucleated cell counts were estimated. The assay was immunoSEQ multiplex PCR, and TCRdb's table has in-frame clones only and misses some. Clone size and the V and J calls come from that table; the DNA yielded D and trimming. Found here are around 140,000 clones, 70% to 90% of them singletons; the top ten hold 1.5% to 2%. The V segment lost 3 bases and the J segment 9 bases; nucleotides outside the gene matches: 12. CDR1 LGHDT and CDR2 YNNKEL come from the germline V gene (reference sequence). CDR3 length: 16 residues. The TCR originated in a man aged 70-80 years with acute or convalescent COVID-19. The source material was peripheral blood. V is TRBV3-1 (or the pseudogene TRBV3-2) and J is TRBJ2-1; 9 nucleotides align to TRBD2. The CDR3 is CASSHGTSLSRPEQFF. The CDR3 nucleotides read TGTGCCAGCAGCCATGGGACTAGCCTGAGCCGCCCTGAGCAGTTCTTC.